The 18 T cell receptor beta chains below come from one sample, sequenced in a study of T-cell memory formation after mild COVID-19. TCRdb recomputed calls from the 5' RACE reads with MiXCR, one row per CDR3 protein. The top ten clones hold 12% of a sample with about 560,000 distinct CDR3 sequences, approximately 19% of them seen once. The source material was PBMCs or a T cell subset sorted from them (not recorded which). The receptors here all came from an adult woman who had mild COVID-19 (a few samples of this study predate the infection). Cell type and time point are not known.

In DNA, the CDR3 is TGCAGTGCTGCGCAGGGGGCAAACACCGGGGAGCTGTTTTTT. This sequence encodes CSAAQGANTGELFF. The chain uses TRBV20-1 and TRBJ2-2, with 8 bases matching TRBD1. The length of the CDR3 is 14 residues. CDR1 and CDR2 (germline): DFQATT, SNEGSKA (reference sequence). V lost 5 bases and J lost 2; bases outside the gene matches: 4.

This clonotype was picked up a small number of times. The chain joins TRBV24-1 to TRBJ2-1; 9 positions agree with TRBD2. CDR1 and CDR2 from the germline V gene are KGHDR and SFDVKD. Unmatched junction bases numbered 4, after V lost 2 bases and J lost 6 bases. This CDR3 contains 15 residues. The CDR3, as DNA: TGTGCCACCAGTGATTCCCGTAGCGGGAGCAATGAGCAGTTCTTC. This codes for CATSDSRSGSNEQFF.

V is TRBV6-6 and J is TRBJ1-1; D is perhaps TRBD1 (5 bases). Trimming removed 8 bases from V and 4 bases from J, with 17 bases in between. This CDR3 has 14 residues. Per the germline V gene, CDR1 is MNHNY and CDR2 is SVGAGI (reference sequence). CDR3 sequence: CASSPGGSSTEAFF. CDR3 DNA sequence: TGTGCCAGCTCTCCCGGGGGTTCAAGCACTGAAGCTTTCTTT.

The chain joins TRBV12-3 or TRBV12-4 to TRBJ1-4; D perhaps matches TRBD1 (6 bases). This CDR3 spans 15 amino acids. Trimming cost V 3 bases and J 6 bases, with 14 bases left between them. DNA of the CDR3: TGTGCCAGCAGTTTTACAGGGTCTGGGGATGAAAAACTGTTTTTT. The encoded protein is CASSFTGSGDEKLFF.

V usage is TRBV5-1 and J usage is TRBJ1-4; TRBD1 agrees at 7 bases. Germline values: CDR1 SGHRS, CDR2 YFSETQ. With V trimmed by 4 bases and J by 8 bases, 14 bases remained unmatched. The CDR3 runs 16 residues. The CDR3 nucleotides read TGCGCCAGCAGCACCCTGGGGACAGCCGGGAGGGAAAAACTGTTTTTT. Translated: CASSTLGTAGREKLFF.

This clonotype was found a few times. This chain joins TRBV20-1 and TRBJ2-7, with TRBD1 matching over 7 bases. CDR3 length equals 15 residues. Germline V lookup: CDR1 DFQATT, CDR2 SNEGSKA (reference sequence). V shed 0 bases, J shed 0 bases, and the junction held 5 bases outside the gene matches. As DNA, the CDR3 is TGCAGTGCTAGAGATCCGACAGGGAGCTCCTACGAGCAGTACTTC. It yields the protein CSARDPTGSSYEQYF.

This clonotype was seen only a few times. J is TRBJ2-1 and V is TRBV7-2, with 14 bases matching TRBD2. The germline CDR1 and CDR2 sequences are SGHTA and FQGNSA. The V gene end was trimmed by 0 bases and the J gene end by 6 bases; junction bases not matched to a gene: 4. CDR3 length equals 17 residues. The chain's CDR3 is CASSLAQGLAGVNEQFF. The CDR3 nucleotides are TGTGCCAGCAGCTTAGCGCAGGGACTAGCGGGAGTCAATGAGCAGTTCTTC.

The J gene is TRBJ2-5, the V gene TRBV2; D is perhaps TRBD2 (6 bases). Germline values: CDR1 SNHLY, CDR2 FYNNEI. V lost 2 bases to trimming and J lost 5 bases, with 15 bases between them. CDR3 length: 15 amino acids. The CDR3 spells CASSEPRDLGETQYF. The DNA for the CDR3 is TGTGCCAGCAGTGAACCTAGGGACTTGGGGGAGACCCAGTACTTC.

This clonotype was counted a few times. The chain uses TRBV29-1 and TRBJ2-2; D not resolved. CDR3 length equals 16 residues. The germline gives CDR1 SQVTM, CDR2 ANQGSEA. Trimming removed 8 bases from V and 0 bases from J, with 19 bases in between. As DNA, the CDR3 is TGCAGCATCCCTGCCCCGAGCATCGCGAACACCGGGGAGCTGTTTTTT. It codes for CSIPAPSIANTGELFF.

This clonotype was picked up a small number of times. The J gene is TRBJ2-2, the V gene TRBV7-6; 7 bases match TRBD2. Unmatched junction bases numbered 6, after V lost 3 bases and J lost 2 bases. CDR1 and CDR2 from the germline V gene are SGHVS and FNYEAQ. This CDR3 is built from 16 residues. In DNA, the CDR3 is TGTGCCAGCAGCTTCTACCCAGCGGGAAACACCGGGGAGCTGTTTTTT. Its protein is CASSFYPAGNTGELFF.

The chain employs TRBV5-5 and TRBJ2-7; the D gene is possibly TRBD1 (5 bases). The germline CDR1 and CDR2 sequences are SGHKS and YYEKEE (reference sequence). V was clipped by 2 bases and J by 8 bases, with 14 bases between them. This CDR3 is built from 13 residues. CDR3 protein: CASSLGLGLQQYF. In DNA form, the CDR3 reads TGTGCCAGCAGCTTAGGCCTGGGGCTCCAGCAGTACTTC. Looking up the rest from reference TRBV5-5 and TRBJ2-7 gives the full variable domain: DAGVTQSPTHLIKTRGQQVTLRCSPISGHKSVSWYQQVLGQGPQFIFQYYEKEERGRGNFPDRFSARQFPNYSSELNVNALLLGDSALYLCASSLGLGLQQYFGPGTRLTVT.

The table lists this clonotype with many counts. This chain joins TRBV29-1 and TRBJ2-3; TRBD2 aligns across 11 bases. J lost 7 bases, V lost 3 bases, and 9 bases had no gene match. Germline assignment: CDR1 SQVTM and CDR2 ANQGSEA. This CDR3 region has 15 residues. The CDR3 region has the DNA TGCAGCGTTGATGAAGTGGGGACTAGCGGCAATACGCAGTATTTT. As protein: CSVDEVGTSGNTQYF.

This clonotype was recorded many times. The chain carries TRBV5-1 and TRBJ2-7, with TRBD2 identical over 7 bases. CDR1 is SGHRS and CDR2 is YFSETQ in the germline V gene. V gave up 2 bases and J gave up 3 bases; unmatched junction bases: 11. The CDR3 loop spans 16 amino acids. The CDR3 sequence: CASSFHGTTVLYEQYF. The CDR3 DNA sequence: TGCGCCAGCAGCTTCCATGGGACTACCGTACTCTACGAGCAGTACTTC.

The gene calls are TRBV5-4 and TRBJ1-3; 7 bases align to TRBD1. The V and J ends lost 4 bases and 2 bases, in that order; junction bases with no gene match: 6. Germline V CDR1 and CDR2: SGHNT, YYREEE (reference sequence). This CDR3 spans 15 amino acids. The CDR3 spells CASSHNRGAGNTIYF. CDR3 DNA: TGTGCCAGCAGCCACAACAGGGGTGCTGGAAACACCATATATTTT.

This clonotype has more than one count but fewer than ten. V is TRBV6-6 and J is TRBJ2-7, with D possibly TRBD2 on 6 matching bases. Between the trimmed V and J ends, which lost 5 bases and 7 bases, there was a span of 15 bases. The CDR3 is 13 amino acids. Germline-derived CDR1 and CDR2 are MNHNY and SVGAGI (reference sequence). CDR3 amino acids: CASSRGGPGEQYF. The DNA for the CDR3 is TGTGCCAGCAGTCGCGGAGGGCCTGGGGAGCAGTACTTC.

A few counts support this clonotype. V and J are TRBV10-3 and TRBJ2-3; possible D gene TRBD2, 6 bases. CDR1 and CDR2 (germline): ENHRY, SYGVKD. The CDR3 totals 15 residues. Trimming shortened V by 0 bases and J by 0 bases, and 7 bases separated the two germline ends. CDR3 protein: CAISESSGSTDTQYF. The DNA for the CDR3 is TGTGCCATCAGTGAGTCTAGCGGCAGCACAGATACGCAGTATTTT.

CDR3 protein: CATSEAGTGGNTEAFF. In DNA, the CDR3 is TGTGCCACCAGTGAGGCCGGGACTGGGGGGAACACTGAAGCTTTCTTT. This rearrangement joins TRBV24-1 to TRBJ1-1; D might be TRBD1 (5 bases). CDR3 length equals 16 residues. Between the trimmed V and J ends, which lost 4 bases and 1 base, there was a span of 15 bases. Germline V gives CDR1 KGHDR, CDR2 SFDVKD.

This clonotype was counted between two and nine times. The rearrangement joins TRBV20-1 to TRBJ2-7; D unresolved. The germline CDR1 and CDR2 sequences are DFQATT and SNEGSKA (reference sequence). This CDR3 contains 14 residues. V shed 3 bases and J shed 4 bases, with 16 bases lying between them. The CDR3 region is CSASLYNTAYEQYF. The CDR3 nucleotides are TGCAGTGCTAGCCTCTACAATACTGCTTACGAGCAGTACTTC.